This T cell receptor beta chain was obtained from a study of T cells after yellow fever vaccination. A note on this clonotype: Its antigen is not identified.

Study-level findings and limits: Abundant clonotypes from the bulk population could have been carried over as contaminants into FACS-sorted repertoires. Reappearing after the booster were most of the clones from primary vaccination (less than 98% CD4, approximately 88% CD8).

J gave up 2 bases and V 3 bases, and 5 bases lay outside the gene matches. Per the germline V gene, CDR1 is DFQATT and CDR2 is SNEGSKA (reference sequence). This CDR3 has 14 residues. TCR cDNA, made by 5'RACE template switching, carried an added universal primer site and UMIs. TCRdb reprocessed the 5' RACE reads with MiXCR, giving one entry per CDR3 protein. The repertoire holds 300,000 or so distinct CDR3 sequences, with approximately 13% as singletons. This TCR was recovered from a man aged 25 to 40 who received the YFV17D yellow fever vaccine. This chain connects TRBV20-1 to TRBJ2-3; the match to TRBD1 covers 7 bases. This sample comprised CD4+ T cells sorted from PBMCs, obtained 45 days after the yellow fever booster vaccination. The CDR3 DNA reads TGCAGTGCTAGGGGGACAGCCATCACAGATACGCAGTATTTT. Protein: CSARGTAITDTQYF.